One sample yielded the 3 T cell receptor beta chains listed below, sequenced in a study of regulatory T cells in long-lasting Graves disease. Libraries of TCR beta came from iRepertoire HTBI primers plus Arm-PCR of CDR3 regions. TCRdb ran MiXCR on the multiplex PCR reads and lists one entry per CDR3 protein. The table includes roughly 490,000 distinct CDR3 sequences, approximately 22% detected once. Regarding time point: persistent/refractory GD, antithyroid drugs over 5 years with positive TRAb. Extracted PBMC RNA gave rise to the TCR library. Material: peripheral blood mononuclear cells (PBMCs), obtained when the disease was refractory, from a patient treated with antithyroid drugs. Receptors originate from a female donor with Graves disease.

In this sample, this clonotype turned up many times. This chain connects TRBV2 to TRBJ1-2, with D possibly matching TRBD1 (6 bases). CDR1 is SNHLY and CDR2 is FYNNEI in the germline V gene. V lost 7 bases and J 6 bases, leaving 21 bases between the germline ends. This CDR3 region has 15 residues. CDR3 coding DNA: TGTGCCAGCAATACGTCCCCGGACAGTACGAATGGCTACACCTTC. Translating it yields CASNTSPDSTNGYTF.

This rearrangement joins TRBV5-1 to TRBJ2-5; 10 bases are shared with TRBD2. The junction had 18 bases not matched to a gene; V was cut back by 0 bases and J by 1 base. The CDR3 runs 21 residues. From germline, CDR1 is SGHRS and CDR2 YFSETQ. CDR3 sequence reads: CASSLAPSGGANPPGQETQYF. CDR3 in DNA: TGCGCCAGCAGCTTGGCTCCCAGCGGGGGGGCCAATCCGCCGGGCCAAGAGACCCAGTACTTC.

The chain employs TRBV27 and TRBJ2-1, with a weak D call TRBD1 (6 bases). V was clipped by 9 bases and J by 0 bases, with 9 bases between them. Germline CDR1 and CDR2: MNHEY and SMNVEV (reference sequence). The length of the CDR3 is 13 residues. This CDR3 reads CASRGSSYNEQFF. The CDR3 DNA reads TGTGCCAGTAGGGGGAGCTCCTACAATGAGCAGTTCTTC.